This T cell receptor (beta chain) was sequenced in a study of T cell repertoires in cytomegalovirus infection. Findings and limits, study-wide: Identification of carriers of CMV plus the relevant HLA was performed using cumulative public TCR beta family frequency.

Note on this clonotype: The antigen is undetermined.

A single record per CDR3 protein comes from TCRdb applying MiXCR to the reads. The data show around 500,000 distinct CDR3 sequences, approximately 42% seen once. From germline, CDR1 is DFQATT and CDR2 SNEGSKA (reference sequence). This CDR3 has 21 residues. V was pared by 6 bases and J by 7 bases, with 30 bases of the junction left unmatched. The source of this sequence is a human donor in good health (CMV status not recorded). Some clones in this sample may be carry-over from other donors' samples. The V call is TRBV20-1, the J call TRBJ2-1; 10 bases align to TRBD2. Source: cultured PBMCs, taken from culture after CMV antigen stimulation. CDR3 region: CSAAPASSGSGVRSGGNEQFF. CDR3 sequence (DNA): TGCAGTGCCGCGCCGGCCTCTAGCGGGAGTGGTGTGAGATCAGGTGGGAATGAGCAGTTCTTC.